A single sample is the source of the 12 T cell receptor beta chains below, sequenced in a study of blood T cell repertoires in COVID-19. TCRdb's table, derived via immunoSEQ multiplex PCR, lists solely in-frame clones and lacks some. The sample holds 75,000 to 100,000 clones, around nine tenths seen once. The material sequenced was peripheral blood. The receptors here all came from a human donor in a cohort sampled during active COVID-19.

The rearrangement links TRBV10-3 to TRBJ2-7, with D possibly TRBD1 on 5 matching bases. Between the trimmed V and J ends, which lost 1 base and 6 bases, there was a span of 13 bases. The CDR3 consists of 14 residues. Germline CDR1 ENHRY, CDR2 SYGVKD. CDR3 in DNA: TGTGCCATCAGTGAGTGGGAAGGGGATGGCGAGCAGTACTTC. Its protein is CAISEWEGDGEQYF.

The V call is TRBV5-1, the J call TRBJ1-2; the match to TRBD1 covers 10 bases. CDR3 length equals 15 residues. CDR1 is SGHRS and CDR2 is YFSETQ in the germline V gene. V dropped 3 bases and J dropped 8; count of bases not matched to a gene: 10. The CDR3 reads CASSSTGGEIEGYTF. CDR3 DNA sequence: TGCGCCAGCAGCTCGACAGGGGGCGAAATAGAAGGCTACACCTTC.

The chain employs TRBV27 and TRBJ2-6, with D possibly matching TRBD1 (6 bases). The V gene lost 6 bases and the J gene lost 0 bases, with 18 bases spanning the gap. The CDR3 loop spans 18 amino acids. The germline V gene encodes CDR1 MNHEY and CDR2 SMNVEV (reference sequence). The chain's CDR3 is CASSDVRGGGSGANVLTF. CDR3 nucleotides: TGTGCCAGCAGCGATGTCAGGGGCGGTGGCTCTGGGGCCAACGTCCTGACTTTC.

The chain uses TRBV18 and TRBJ1-1, with D possibly being TRBD1 (5 bases). CDR3 length: 17 amino acids. CDR1 is KGHSH and CDR2 is LQKENI in the germline V gene. Between the trimmed V and J ends, which lost 1 base and 5 bases, there was a span of 20 bases. The CDR3 DNA reads TGTGCCAGCTCACCACAGATCCGACAGCGGAGGGGTACTGAAGCTTTCTTT. Amino acid sequence: CASSPQIRQRRGTEAFF.

This chain joins TRBV28 and TRBJ1-1; no firm D call. The CDR3 runs 14 residues. CDR1 MDHEN and CDR2 SYDVKM come from the germline V gene. The V end lost 7 bases, the J end lost 1 base, and 13 bases lay between the germline ends. DNA for the CDR3: TGTGCCAGCAACCGCCGGGGAGCGAACACTGAAGCTTTCTTT. It specifies CASNRRGANTEAFF.

This chain links TRBV5-1 with TRBJ2-7; the D gene is possibly TRBD1 (6 bases). The CDR3 has 12 amino acids. Germline V lookup: CDR1 SGHRS, CDR2 YFSETQ. V was clipped by 4 bases and J by 7 bases, with 12 bases between them. The DNA for the CDR3 is TGCGCCAGCAGCACGGACAGTCGTGAGCAGTACTTC. As protein: CASSTDSREQYF.

V usage is TRBV7-2 and J usage is TRBJ2-1; TRBD2 matches at 10 bases. After removal of 4 bases from V and 2 bases from J, the junction contained 2 bases not matched to a gene. Germline-derived CDR1 and CDR2 are SGHTA and FQGNSA. This CDR3 region has 15 residues. DNA of the CDR3: TGTGCCAGCAGCTGGACTAGCGGAGCCTACAATGAGCAGTTCTTC. Translation: CASSWTSGAYNEQFF.

The chain couples TRBV29-1 to TRBJ2-2; D gene ambiguous. Germline values: CDR1 SQVTM, CDR2 ANQGSEA. CDR3 length: 14 residues. V lost 7 bases and J lost 6, with 18 bases in between. For the CDR3, the DNA is TGCAGCGCATGGGTTCTAGGTGTCCCCGGGGAGCTGTTTTTT. Encoded protein: CSAWVLGVPGELFF.

This clone was found a few times. The chain uses TRBV9 and TRBJ2-3, with TRBD2 identical over 10 bases. CDR1 and CDR2 (germline): SGDLS, YYNGEE. With V trimmed by 1 base and J by 1 base, 0 bases remained unmatched. The CDR3 has 15 amino acids. CDR3 in amino acids: CASSVLAGGTDTQYF. The CDR3 DNA is TGTGCCAGCAGCGTACTAGCGGGGGGCACAGATACGCAGTATTTT.

The chain links TRBV28 to TRBJ2-7; perhaps TRBD1 as D (5 bases). V lost 5 bases to trimming and J lost 3 bases, with 14 bases between them. The CDR3 totals 14 residues. Germline values: CDR1 MDHEN, CDR2 SYDVKM. CDR3: CASSPRARDYEQYF. CDR3 bases: TGTGCCAGCAGTCCTAGGGCCAGGGACTACGAGCAGTACTTC.

The chain recombines TRBV29-1 with TRBJ1-1; tentative D call: TRBD1 (6 bases). The CDR3 runs to 13 residues. The germline V gene encodes CDR1 SQVTM and CDR2 ANQGSEA. Trimming pared 6 bases from V and 3 bases from J, leaving 14 bases between. The CDR3 DNA reads as TGCAGCGTGGTAACAGGGTTGGACACTGAAGCTTTCTTT. Protein product: CSVVTGLDTEAFF.

The gene calls are TRBV3-1 (or the pseudogene TRBV3-2) and TRBJ2-1; D gene unclear. The germline gives CDR1 LGHDT, CDR2 YNNKEL (reference sequence). The CDR3 extends over 14 amino acids. V was shortened by 2 bases and J by 1 base, with 6 bases between the two germline ends. The CDR3 protein is CASSQLQSYNEQFF. CDR3 sequence (DNA): TGTGCCAGCAGCCAATTACAGTCCTACAATGAGCAGTTCTTC.